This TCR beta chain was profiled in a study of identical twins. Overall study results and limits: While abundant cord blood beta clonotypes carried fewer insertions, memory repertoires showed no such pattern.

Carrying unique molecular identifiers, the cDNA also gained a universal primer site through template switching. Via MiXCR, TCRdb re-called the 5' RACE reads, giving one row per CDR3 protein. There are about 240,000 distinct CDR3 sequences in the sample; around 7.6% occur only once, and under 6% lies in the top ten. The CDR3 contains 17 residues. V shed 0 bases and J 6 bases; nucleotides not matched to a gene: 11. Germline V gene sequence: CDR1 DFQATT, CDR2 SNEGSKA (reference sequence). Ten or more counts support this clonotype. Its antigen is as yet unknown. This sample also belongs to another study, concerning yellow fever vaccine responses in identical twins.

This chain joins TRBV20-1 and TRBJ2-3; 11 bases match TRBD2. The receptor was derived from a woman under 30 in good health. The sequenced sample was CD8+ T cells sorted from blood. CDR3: CSARDVVGLAVRDTQYF. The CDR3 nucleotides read TGCAGTGCTAGAGATGTGGTGGGACTAGCGGTCCGGGATACGCAGTATTTT.